The 14 T cell receptor beta chains below all came from one sample that was sequenced in a study of molecular identifiers for immune sequencing clone quantification. A single record per CDR3 protein comes from TCRdb applying MiXCR to the PCR reads. This table holds fewer than 45,000 distinct CDR3 sequences, approximately 17% found once. The sample consisted of naive CD8+ T cells from blood, with Jurkat cell RNA spiked in. Subset specified: FACS-sorted CD8+CD4-CCR7+CD45RA+ naive T cells. Receptor source: a human donor in good health. Some libraries in this study had Jurkat cell RNA spiked in.

Comment on this clonotype: This may stem from a read error, because a much larger clone lies one nucleotide away. The rearrangement uses TRBV6-5 and TRBJ2-2; possible D gene TRBD2, 7 bases. The germline V and J ends were trimmed by 5 bases and 3 bases, with 16 bases remaining between them. The CDR3 loop spans 16 amino acids. CDR1 MNHEY and CDR2 SVGAGI come from the germline V gene. This chain's CDR3 is CASSPSGTPYTGELFF. CDR3 coding DNA: TGTGCCAGCAGTCCCAGCGGGACACCTTACACCGGGGAGCTGTTTTTT.

This clonotype was detected a few times. The chain joins TRBV11-2 to TRBJ2-1; D ambiguous. Between the trimmed V and J ends, which lost 0 bases and 0 bases, there was a span of 9 bases. This CDR3 comprises 16 residues. In germline, CDR1 is SGHAT, CDR2 FQNNGV. CDR3 loop: CASSLELVGSYNEQFF. DNA of the CDR3: TGTGCCAGCAGCTTAGAGTTGGTCGGCTCCTACAATGAGCAGTTCTTC.

This clonotype was counted ten times or more. The rearrangement uses TRBV2 and TRBJ2-1, with 8 bases lining up with TRBD2. The germline gives CDR1 SNHLY, CDR2 FYNNEI. The CDR3 spans 17 residues. Losses at the gene ends were 4 bases for V and 0 bases for J; bases not matched to a gene: 8. CDR3 sequence (DNA): TGTGCCAGCAGTGTCCCCCTAGCGGGTCCCTCCTACAATGAGCAGTTCTTC. It yields the protein CASSVPLAGPSYNEQFF.

Many counts were recorded for this clonotype. This chain links TRBV6-2 or TRBV6-3 with TRBJ2-7; D not certain. V was shortened by 2 bases and J by 2 bases, with 10 bases between the two germline ends. From germline, CDR1 is MNHEY and CDR2 SVGEGT. This CDR3 region has 14 residues. The CDR3 region is CASSYVGQAYEQYF. The DNA of the CDR3 is TGTGCCAGCAGTTACGTAGGGCAAGCCTACGAGCAGTACTTC.

A word on this clonotype: A much larger clone sits a single nucleotide away, making a read error possible. The chain joins TRBV7-9 to TRBJ2-7; D may be TRBD2 (5 bases). Germline-derived CDR1 and CDR2 are SEHNR and FQNEAQ (reference sequence). The CDR3 loop spans 13 amino acids. The CDR3, as DNA: TGTGCCAGCAGCTTCGATCCTAGCTACGAGCAGCACTTC. Encoded protein: CASSFDPSYEQHF. The whole variable domain, filled in from reference TRBV7-9 and TRBJ2-7, reads DTGVSQNPRHKITKRGQNVTFRCDPISEHNRLYWYRQTLGQGPEFLTYFQNEAQLEKSRLLSDRFSAERPKGSFSTLEIQRTEQGDSAMYLCASSFDPSYEQHFGPGTRLTVT.

With respect to this clonotype: It may be a read error: a sequence one base away is much more abundant. This rearrangement joins TRBV28 to TRBJ1-6, with D unresolved. V was cut by 3 bases and J by 11 bases, with 23 bases left in between. The CDR3 is 17 amino acids. Germline CDR1 is MDHEN and CDR2 is SYDVKM. Here the CDR3 DNA reads TGTGCCAGCAGTTTGCCCCCGGACTCGAGATTGAATCCACCCCTCCACTTT. This sequence encodes CASSLPPDSRLNPPLHF.

This clonotype was found many times. The V gene is TRBV27, the J gene TRBJ2-1; 11 bases line up with TRBD2. The germline V gene encodes CDR1 MNHEY and CDR2 SMNVEV (reference sequence). The J segment lost 7 bases and the V segment lost 7 bases, leaving 9 bases of the junction unmatched. The CDR3 is made up of 15 amino acids. The CDR3 sequence is CASTWRASGRNEQFF. CDR3 coding DNA: TGTGCCAGCACCTGGAGGGCTAGCGGGAGGAATGAGCAGTTCTTC.

In this sample, this clonotype turned up many times. The V call is TRBV7-9, the J call TRBJ2-7, with D possibly being TRBD1 (6 bases). CDR3 length: 14 amino acids. V dropped 7 bases and J dropped 2 bases, with 15 bases sitting between them. Germline V lookup: CDR1 SEHNR, CDR2 FQNEAQ (reference sequence). DNA of the CDR3: TGTGCCAGCACCCAGGGGCCCACCACCTACGAGCAGTACTTC. Residues: CASTQGPTTYEQYF.

This clonotype was found many times. The J gene is TRBJ2-7, the V gene TRBV28; D unresolved. Trimming removed 3 bases from V and 2 bases from J, with 11 bases in between. Germline V gives CDR1 MDHEN, CDR2 SYDVKM. This CDR3 has 14 residues. CDR3 coding DNA: TGTGCCAGCAGTTTCCCCAGAAAGCCCTACGAGCAGTACTTC. This gives the protein CASSFPRKPYEQYF. The variable domain in full, completed from reference TRBV28 and TRBJ2-7, reads DVKVTQSSRYLVKRTGEKVFLECVQDMDHENMFWYRQDPGLGLRLIYFSYDVKMKEKGDIPEGYSVSREKKERFSLILESASTNQTSMYLCASSFPRKPYEQYFGPGTRLTVT.

This clonotype was counted at least ten times. This rearrangement joins TRBV7-8 to TRBJ2-1; D ambiguous. Germline V CDR1 and CDR2: SGHVS, FQNEAQ. The CDR3 has 11 residues. V lost 5 bases, J lost 9 bases, and 8 bases lay in between. The CDR3 loop reads CASSTGSEQFF. In DNA, the CDR3 is TGTGCCAGCAGCACCGGAAGTGAGCAGTTCTTC.

There are many counts of this clonotype. A read error may account for a junction end that differs from germline. This chain uses TRBV7-6 with TRBJ2-5; the match to TRBD2 covers 7 bases. From germline, CDR1 is SGHVS and CDR2 FNYEAQ. This CDR3 contains 17 residues. CDR3 residues: CASSRSQDGTTREAQYF. CDR3 nucleotides: TGTGCCAGCAGTCGTAGCCAGGATGGGACTACAAGAGAGGCCCAGTACTTC.

This clonotype showed up many times. The chain couples TRBV7-2 to TRBJ2-4; 9 bases agree with TRBD2. This CDR3 contains 21 residues. CDR1 and CDR2 from the germline V gene are SGHTA and FQGNSA. V shed 1 base, J shed 0 bases, and the junction held 16 bases outside the gene matches. Written as DNA, the CDR3 is TGTGCCAGCAGCTTAGGTTTTGGGACACCAACTAGCGGGCTAGCCAAAAACATTCAGTACTTC. Translation: CASSLGFGTPTSGLAKNIQYF. Drawing the rest from reference TRBV7-2 and TRBJ2-4, the complete variable domain is GAGVSQSPSNKVTEKGKDVELRCDPISGHTALYWYRQSLGQGLEFLIYFQGNSAPDKSGLPSDRFSAERTGGSVSTLTIQRTQQEDSAVYLCASSLGFGTPTSGLAKNIQYFGAGTRLSVL.

The J gene is TRBJ1-1, the V gene TRBV13; D is ambiguous. This CDR3 contains 14 residues. The V and J ends lost 2 bases and 3 bases respectively, with 10 bases between them. Per germline, CDR1 PRHDT and CDR2 FYEKMQ (reference sequence). Here the CDR3 reads CASSLPSGHTEAFF. DNA of the CDR3: TGTGCCAGCAGCTTACCCTCCGGCCACACTGAAGCTTTCTTT.

Many counts were recorded for this clonotype. This chain joins TRBV14 and TRBJ2-2, with a possible D match to TRBD2 (5 bases). Between the trimmed V and J ends, which lost 0 bases and 6 bases, there was a span of 14 bases. The CDR3 consists of 16 residues. Germline V gene sequence: CDR1 SGHDN, CDR2 FVKESK. In DNA, the CDR3 is TGTGCCAGCAGCCAAGACACGGGGATCGGGCCCGGGGAGCTGTTTTTT. As protein: CASSQDTGIGPGELFF.